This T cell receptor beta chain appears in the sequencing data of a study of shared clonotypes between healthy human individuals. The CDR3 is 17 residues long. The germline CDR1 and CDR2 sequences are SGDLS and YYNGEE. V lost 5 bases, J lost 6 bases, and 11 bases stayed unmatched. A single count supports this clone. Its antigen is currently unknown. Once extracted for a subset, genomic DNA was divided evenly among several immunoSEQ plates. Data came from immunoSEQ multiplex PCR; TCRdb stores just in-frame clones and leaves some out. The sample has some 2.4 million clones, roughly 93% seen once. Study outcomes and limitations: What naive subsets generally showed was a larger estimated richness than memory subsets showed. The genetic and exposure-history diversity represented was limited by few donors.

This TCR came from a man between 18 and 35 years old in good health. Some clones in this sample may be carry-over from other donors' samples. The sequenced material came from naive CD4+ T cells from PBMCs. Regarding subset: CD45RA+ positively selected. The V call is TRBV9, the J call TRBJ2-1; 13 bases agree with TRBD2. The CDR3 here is CASSTLQGLAGVNEQFF. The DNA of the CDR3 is TGTGCCAGCAGTACATTACAAGGACTAGCGGGAGTCAATGAGCAGTTCTTC.